Given below is one TCR beta chain in context. It has no known antigen specificity. One base away there is no much larger clone; base qualities are not given. Library prep was done by 5' RACE. The instrument given in TCRdb is Illumina HiSeq 2000. Template switching introduced a universal primer binding site; the final cDNA contained a unique molecular identifier, enabling accurate counting of TCR cDNA molecules. First-strand cDNA for TCR alpha and beta chains was synthesized from specific primers in the conserved constant-segment region. To control for contamination, every cDNA library was double barcoded, receiving both a SMART-Mk sample barcode and Illumina barcodes. TruSeq adapter sequences along with Illumina sample barcodes were introduced in two successive PCR steps. The Illumina HiSeq platform was used with custom primers to sequence TCR alpha and beta cDNA libraries. Under the source paper's analysis protocol: MiGEC was used to process raw reads and extract unique molecular identifiers, and MiXCR was used to find CDR3 positions. For each individual, recombination models were inferred using an EM algorithm with the repgenHMM and IGoR tools. Shared clonotype analysis was performed with the tcR package in R, normalizing sharing by the product of cloneset sizes. To study raw recombination without the effects of thymic and clonal selection, out-of-frame nonproductive sequences were analyzed. TCRdb reanalyzed the raw reads on its own, using fastp at Q25 for trimming and MiXCR for clone calling, and kept in-frame beta chains. Entries are consolidated by CDR3 protein sequence, retaining the most common genes and DNA. None of the V and J calls come from the authors' own analysis; TCRdb made them. In all, the sample holds about 500,000 distinct CDR3 sequences, and 13% to 15% of those were seen once. The top ten clonotypes cover around 0.98% of the sample.

Taken from cysteine to phenylalanine, the CDR3 has 15 residues. Of all the DNA, just the CDR3 is kept, 45 bases in frame from base 1. The V end loses 2 bases and the J end loses 3 bases, and a stretch of 12 bases separates them. Based on the germline V gene, the CDR1 and CDR2 sequences are MDHEN and SYDVKM. The data derive from a study of identical twins (dated by TCRdb to the mid-2010s). Turning to the overall study: TCR alpha and beta repertoires from monozygotic twins, unrelated adults of various ages and cord blood were deep-sequenced to test whether fetal clonotypes persist. Replicate twin experiments were performed at different times using different library preparation protocols to rule out contamination.

Every donor in the study was a healthy Caucasian. Three pairs of female monozygotic twins, all aged roughly 18 to 30 years, made up the twin cohort. Positive isolation kits from Invitrogen were used to isolate the CD4+ and CD8+ T cell populations. Overall study results and their limits: Fewer insertions were carried by abundant cord blood beta clonotypes; a weaker similar trend was observed in young adult naive repertoires, while no such trend was observed in memory repertoires. Because the same donors could not be followed over many years, the conclusions depended on cross-sectional statistical analysis. Out-of-frame TCR alpha sequences shared between twins showed an excess of low generation-probability sequences compared with coincidental sharing between unrelated individuals. Invariant T cells such as MAIT and iNKT could partly confound zero-insertion analyses, though diverse VJ usage argued against this for most clonotypes. In beta out-of-frame sequences, excess twin sharing was weaker, because having fewer shared sequences lowered the signal-to-noise ratio. Recombination models systematically underestimated out-of-frame TCR alpha sharing in monozygotic twins but agreed with sharing between unrelated individuals.

This sample also belongs to another study, concerning yellow fever vaccine responses in identical twins. As described in the second report: According to the authors, in identical twins the way T cells responded to vaccination appeared partly convergent and partly personalized. The study precisely tracked vaccine-responding T cell clones in identical twins.

The origin of this receptor is a woman between 18 and 30 years old in good health. Recombination connected TRBV28 to TRBJ2-3; the D gene is perhaps TRBD1 or TRBD2, each of them matching over 6 bases. Sample: CD4+ T cells sorted from blood. The CDR3 protein: CASSLGGTPTDTQYF. Here is the DNA: TGTGCCAGCAGTTTAGGGGGGACACCTACAGATACGCAGTATTTT.